This entry is about one T cell receptor beta chain. Its target is unknown. Measured with immunoSEQ multiplex PCR; TCRdb has only the in-frame clones, and not every one. The repertoire holds about 110,000 clones, with roughly 89% as singletons. Pooling covered second doses at about 4 or about 12 weeks. This sample was taken from a study of T cell responses to AZD1222 COVID-19 vaccine. Study observations and caveats: Dominant CD4 TCR responses targeted spike regions 160-218 and 743-854. The reported proportion of spike-specific TCRs targeting unmutated variant regions was nearly half. Sampling captured repertoires only after the peak T cell response.

The germline gives CDR1 SGDLS, CDR2 YYNGEE. The CDR3 runs to 15 residues. After removal of 4 bases from V and 2 bases from J, the junction contained 4 bases not matched to a gene. V and J are TRBV9 and TRBJ1-2; 11 bases align to TRBD1. The specimen was peripheral blood, collected 28 days after the second AZD1222 dose. This clonotype was sampled from an adult who received the AZD1222 COVID-19 vaccine. CDR3 protein: CASSFGQGANYGYTF. The CDR3 DNA follows: TGTGCCAGCAGCTTCGGACAGGGGGCCAACTATGGCTACACCTTC.